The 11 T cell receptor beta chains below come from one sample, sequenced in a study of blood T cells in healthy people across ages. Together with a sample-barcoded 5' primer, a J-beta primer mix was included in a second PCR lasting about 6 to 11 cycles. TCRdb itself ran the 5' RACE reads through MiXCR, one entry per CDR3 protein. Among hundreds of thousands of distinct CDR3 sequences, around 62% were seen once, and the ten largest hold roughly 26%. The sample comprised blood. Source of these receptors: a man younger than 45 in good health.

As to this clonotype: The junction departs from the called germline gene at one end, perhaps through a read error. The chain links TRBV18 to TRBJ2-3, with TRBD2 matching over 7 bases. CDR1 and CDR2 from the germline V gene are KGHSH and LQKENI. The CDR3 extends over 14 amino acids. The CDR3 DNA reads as TGTGCCAGCTCTCCACCGGGACTAACAGATACGCAGTATTTT. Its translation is CASSPPGLTDTQYF.

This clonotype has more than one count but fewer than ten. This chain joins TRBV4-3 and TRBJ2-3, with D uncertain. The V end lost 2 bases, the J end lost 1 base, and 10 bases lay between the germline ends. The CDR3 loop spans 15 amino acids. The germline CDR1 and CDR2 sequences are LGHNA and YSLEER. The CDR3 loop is CASSQLTQGTDTQYF. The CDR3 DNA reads TGCGCCAGCAGCCAACTTACGCAGGGCACAGATACGCAGTATTTT.

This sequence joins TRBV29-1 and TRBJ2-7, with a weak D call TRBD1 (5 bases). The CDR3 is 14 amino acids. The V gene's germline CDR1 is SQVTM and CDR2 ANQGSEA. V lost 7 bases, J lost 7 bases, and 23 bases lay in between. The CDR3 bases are TGCAGCGCGACAACAGGCTACCTCTCGCGGGAGCAGTACTTC. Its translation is CSATTGYLSREQYF.

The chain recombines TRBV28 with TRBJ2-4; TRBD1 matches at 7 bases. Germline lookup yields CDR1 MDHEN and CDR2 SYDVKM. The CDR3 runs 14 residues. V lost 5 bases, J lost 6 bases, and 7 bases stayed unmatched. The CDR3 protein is CASSDDRVSNIQYF. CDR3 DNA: TGTGCCAGCAGTGATGACAGGGTTTCAAACATTCAGTACTTC. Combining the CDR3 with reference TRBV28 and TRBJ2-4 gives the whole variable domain DVKVTQSSRYLVKRTGEKVFLECVQDMDHENMFWYRQDPGLGLRLIYFSYDVKMKEKGDIPEGYSVSREKKERFSLILESASTNQTSMYLCASSDDRVSNIQYFGAGTRLSVL.

The CDR3 DNA is TGTGCCAGCAGCCAAGCGTTAGTGCGGTCCTACGAGCAGTACTTC. This translates into CASSQALVRSYEQYF. V is TRBV4-2 and J is TRBJ2-7; D gene unclear. Germline V gene lookup returns CDR1 LGHNA and CDR2 YNFKEQ. Between the trimmed V and J ends, which lost 1 base and 1 base, there was a span of 11 bases. This CDR3 contains 15 residues.

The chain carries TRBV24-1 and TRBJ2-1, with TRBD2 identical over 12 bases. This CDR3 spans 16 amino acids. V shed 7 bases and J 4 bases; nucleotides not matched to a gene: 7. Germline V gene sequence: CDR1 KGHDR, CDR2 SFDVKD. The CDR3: CATRGPGTSGYNEQFF. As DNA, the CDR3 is TGTGCCACCAGGGGGCCCGGGACTAGCGGGTACAATGAGCAGTTCTTC.

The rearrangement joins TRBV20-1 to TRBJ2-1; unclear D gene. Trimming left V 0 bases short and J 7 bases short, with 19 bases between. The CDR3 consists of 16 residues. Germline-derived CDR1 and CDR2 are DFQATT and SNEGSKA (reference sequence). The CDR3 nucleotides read TGCAGTGCTAGAGAAGGTTTGGGTTACCGGAGTAATGAGCAGTTCTTC. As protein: CSAREGLGYRSNEQFF.

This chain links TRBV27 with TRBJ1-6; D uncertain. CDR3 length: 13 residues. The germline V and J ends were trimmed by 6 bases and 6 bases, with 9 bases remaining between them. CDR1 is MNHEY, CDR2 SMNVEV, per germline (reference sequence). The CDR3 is CASSYERNSPLHF. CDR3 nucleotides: TGTGCCAGCAGCTACGAACGTAATTCACCCCTCCACTTT.

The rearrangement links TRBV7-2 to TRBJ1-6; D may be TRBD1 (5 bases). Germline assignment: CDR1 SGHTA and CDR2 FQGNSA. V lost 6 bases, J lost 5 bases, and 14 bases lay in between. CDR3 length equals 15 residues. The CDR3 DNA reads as TGTGCCAGCAGGCTACAGGTCGCAGATAATTCACCCCTCCACTTT. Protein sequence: CASRLQVADNSPLHF.

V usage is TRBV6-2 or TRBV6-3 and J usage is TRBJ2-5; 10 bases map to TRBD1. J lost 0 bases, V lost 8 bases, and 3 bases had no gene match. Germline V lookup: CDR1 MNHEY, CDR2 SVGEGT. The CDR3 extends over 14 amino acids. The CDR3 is CASLGQGHQETQYF. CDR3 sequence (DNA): TGTGCCAGCCTGGGACAGGGGCACCAAGAGACCCAGTACTTC.

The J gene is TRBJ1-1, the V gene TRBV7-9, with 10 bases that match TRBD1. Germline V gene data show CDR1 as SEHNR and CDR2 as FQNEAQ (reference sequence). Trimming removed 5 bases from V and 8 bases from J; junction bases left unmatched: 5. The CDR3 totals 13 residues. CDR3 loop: CASSPRTGGEAFF. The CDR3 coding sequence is TGTGCCAGCAGCCCCCGGACAGGGGGGGAAGCTTTCTTT.